The sequence of this TCR beta chain was determined in a study of CD8+CD57+ T cells in acquired aplastic anemia (dated by TCRdb to the late 2010s). For context, the study as a whole: A mean of about 3.2 ug of DNA, ranging from about 0.17 to 30 ug, was extracted from sorted CD4+ and CD8+ cells. Healthy donor samples averaged around 9.8 million reads for CD4+ and under 14 million for CD8+ cells.

Trimming takes 7 bases off V and 9 bases off J; junction bases not matched to a gene: 11. From the cysteine through the phenylalanine, the CDR3 covers 14 amino acids. The CDR3 DNA has 42 bases and is translated from base 1. Comment on this clonotype: It has no known antigen specificity. No base qualities exist here, and no much larger clone lies one base off it.

Genomic DNA served as template for TCR beta VDJ combination and CDR3 sequence profiling. An Illumina HiSeq 2000 was the platform used for TCR repertoire sequencing. Per the source publication's procedure: Repertoires were assessed using TRBV/TRBJ rearrangement plots, CDR3 size and DJ length profiles, and Simpson's diversity index. The most abundant DNA sequence in the deep sequencing data was taken as the immunodominant clone. CDR3 amino acid sequences were checked for sharing across subjects and were also compared against the VDJdb database and published repertoires. TCRdb reworked the public reads: Q25 trimming with fastp, MiXCR clone assembly, productive beta chains retained. Entries are consolidated by CDR3 protein sequence, retaining the most common genes and DNA. None of the V and J calls come from the authors' own analysis; TCRdb made them. The sample table records some 210,000 distinct CDR3 sequences; around 60% of these occur just once. In total, the top ten clones hold 25% to 35% of the sample.

Study-level results and caveats: Although roughly 29 CD8+ CDR3 sequences were shared by patients and controls, these sequences appeared highly expressed in patients and within the immunodominant clones of patients. No significant difference in CD8+ Simpson's diversity was found between patients and healthy controls (P=0.060).

In this study, sorted CD4+ and CD8+ T cells from the blood of healthy subjects and of severe aplastic anemia patients had their TCR repertoires deep-sequenced. Ficoll-Paque density gradient centrifugation was used to isolate peripheral blood mononuclear cells. Before DNA was extracted, CD4+ and CD8+ T cells were sorted using either FACS or magnetic beads. The rearrangement joined TRBV12-3 or TRBV12-4 to TRBJ1-5; 8 junctional bases match TRBD1. What was sequenced was sorted CD4+, CD8+, or CD8+CD57+ T cells (not recorded which) from PBMCs. The clonotype was recovered from a human donor in good health. The sequenced DNA is TGTGCCAGCACCGAGACAGGGGCGGGGGGGCCCCAGCATTTT. Protein translation: CASTETGAGGPQHF.